The sequence of this TCR beta chain was determined in a study of tumour-infiltrating T cells in Burkitt lymphoma. Study overall: All epidemiological Burkitt lymphoma subtypes were represented in the cohort. Overall and progression-free survival were predicted by productive clonality.

Sequencing used immunoSEQ multiplex PCR; TCRdb keeps in-frame clones, though not all of them. The sample includes 2,000 to 2,500 clones, 24% of them seen just once. Germline V CDR1 and CDR2: SGDLS, YYNGEE. This CDR3 contains 15 residues. V dropped 4 bases and J dropped 0 bases, with 8 bases sitting between them. The chain joins TRBV9 to TRBJ1-6; D unresolved. The sequencing sample was made of tumor tissue from a relapse. This TCR came from a human donor with relapsed Burkitt lymphoma. Some clones in this sample may be carry-over from other donors' samples. The CDR3 DNA sequence: TGTGCCAGCAGCCCCGATAGCTCCTATAATTCACCCCTCCACTTT. It is translated as CASSPDSSYNSPLHF.